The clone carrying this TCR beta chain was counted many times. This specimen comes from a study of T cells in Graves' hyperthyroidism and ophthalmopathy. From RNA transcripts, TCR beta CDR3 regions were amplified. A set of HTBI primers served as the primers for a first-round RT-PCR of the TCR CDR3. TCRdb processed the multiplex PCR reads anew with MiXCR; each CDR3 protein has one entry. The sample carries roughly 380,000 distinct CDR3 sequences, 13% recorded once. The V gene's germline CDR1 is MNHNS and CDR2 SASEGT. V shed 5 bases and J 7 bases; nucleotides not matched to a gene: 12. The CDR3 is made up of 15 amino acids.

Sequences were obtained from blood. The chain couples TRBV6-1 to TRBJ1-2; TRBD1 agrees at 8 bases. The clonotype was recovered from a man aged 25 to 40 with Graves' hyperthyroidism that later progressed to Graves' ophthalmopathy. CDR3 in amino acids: CASSTRTGRVGGYTF. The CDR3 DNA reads TGTGCCAGCAGTACTCGGACAGGGAGGGTCGGTGGCTACACCTTC.